This T cell receptor (beta chain) stems from a study of T cells in localized non-small cell lung cancer. Whole-study results and caveats: Adjacent lung exhibited a median of 57 among the 100 most abundant tumor clones.

CDR3 length: 16 residues. The ends lost 5 bases at V and 2 bases at J; junction bases unmatched: 4. CDR1 is SGHNT and CDR2 is YENEEA in the germline V gene. Here immunoSEQ multiplex PCR was the method, and the copy in TCRdb shows in-frame clones only, minus some. The sample yields 2,500 to 3,000 clones, approximately 23% seen once. For this clone: Antigen unknown.

The source is a male donor older than 55 with stage II lung adenocarcinoma. Sequencing was performed on lung tumor tissue, taken before any cancer treatment. V usage is TRBV11-3 and J usage is TRBJ2-2, with 11 bases fitting TRBD2. The CDR3 sequence is CASSQRLAGNTGELFF. In DNA form, the CDR3 reads TGTGCCAGCAGCCAAAGACTAGCGGGAAACACCGGGGAGCTGTTTTTT.